A selection of T cell receptor beta chains follows, all from one sample in a study of metastatic and nonmetastatic thyroid tumors. TCRdb re-called clones from the PCR reads using MiXCR. The repertoire consists of tens of thousands of clones, with less than 20% occurring once and the leading ten covering around 19%. The sequencing input was blood. Source of these receptors: a female donor with papillary thyroid cancer or a benign thyroid nodule (not recorded which). Some clones in this sample may be carry-over from other donors' samples. Both conserved end residues are part of each CDR3. D genes are given only for firm matches. Clone size is given for some rows only: seen once, a few or many times, or a class if the clone is expanded.

clone_size d_call j_call v_call cdr3_nt cdr3_aa
medium-sized TRBD2 TRBJ2-7 TRBV27 TGTGCCAGCAGTTTATTCGGGAGGGCCACAAGCCATCTGTACTTC CASSLFGRATSHLYF
. . TRBJ1-1 TRBV6-5 TGTGCCAGCAGTTACCAGGGTTACACTGAGGCTTTCTTT CASSYQGYTEAFF
medium-sized TRBD2 TRBJ2-7 TRBV6-1 TGTGCCAGTAAGCGGGGGGCCTACGAGCAGTACTTC CASKRGAYEQYF
many TRBD1 TRBJ1-2 TRBV5-6 TGTGCCAGCAGTTTTCCAGGGGGCCTTCACACTAACTATGGCTACACCTTC CASSFPGGLHTNYGYTF
few . TRBJ2-1 TRBV11-3 TGTGCCAGCAGCTTAGATCTGGAAGACAATGAGCAGTTCTTC CASSLDLEDNEQFF
many TRBD1 TRBJ1-5 TRBV6-1 TGTGCCAGCAGTTCCCGACCCACAGGGGTTTCCAATCAGCCCCAGCATTTT CASSSRPTGVSNQPQHF
. . TRBJ2-5 TRBV6-2/TRBV6-3 TGTGCCAGCAGGCATAAAACTCGGGACACGCCACAAGAGACCCAGTACTTC CASRHKTRDTPQETQYF
many TRBD1 TRBJ1-1 TRBV20-1 TGCAGTGTTGCGAAGGGACAGGGAATGTTGAGCACTGAAGCTTTCTTT CSVAKGQGMLSTEAFF
few TRBD1 TRBJ1-5 TRBV15 TGTGCCACCAGCCGTCGCAGGGGGTATCAGCCCCAGCATTTT CATSRRRGYQPQHF
many . TRBJ2-1 TRBV12-3/TRBV12-4 TGTGCCAGCACCTCCGGGGACCGACTAGGTGAGCAGTTCTTC CASTSGDRLGEQFF
. TRBD2 TRBJ2-7 TRBV28 TGTGCCAGCAGTGACGGGGGCGGCGGGAGGGTTGATAGCGAGCAGTACTTC CASSDGGGGRVDSEQYF
medium-sized . TRBJ1-2 TRBV6-1 TGTGCCAGCTCCCGGGGCGCAAGCCATGGGGGCTACACCTTC CASSRGASHGGYTF
few TRBD1 TRBJ2-1 TRBV4-1 TGCGCCAGCAGCCAGTTCGGGACAGTTAGGAATGAGCAGTTCTTC CASSQFGTVRNEQFF
medium-sized . TRBJ2-6 TRBV28 TGTGCCAGCAGCTCTGGGGGGGCCGGGGCCAACGTCCTGACTTTC CASSSGGAGANVLTF
many . TRBJ2-4 TRBV12-3/TRBV12-4 TGTGCCAGCAGTTACCGGACAGTTGCAGTCAAAAACATTCAGTACTTC CASSYRTVAVKNIQYF
. . TRBJ2-3 TRBV20-1 TGCAGTGCTAGTCTGGCGTCGAGCACAGATACGCAGTATTTT CSASLASSTDTQYF
. TRBD1 TRBJ1-1 TRBV19 TGTGCCAGCAGCTCGGGACAGATGAACACTGAAGCTTTCTTT CASSSGQMNTEAFF
. . TRBJ1-2 TRBV6-9 TGTGCCAGCAGTTATGGCCCGGGGCCCGGCGGTGGCTACACCTTC CASSYGPGPGGGYTF
few . TRBJ2-6 TRBV10-3 TGTGCCATCAGTGGTCAACAGGGGACTGGGTCCAACGTCCTGACTTTC CAISGQQGTGSNVLTF
many . TRBJ1-1 TRBV7-9 TGTGCCAGCAGCTTTGGGGTAGGGGCTTTCTTT CASSFGVGAFF
many TRBD1 TRBJ2-1 TRBV6-4 TGTGCCAGCAGTGACTCGACAGGGGGCAATGAGCAGTTCTTC CASSDSTGGNEQFF
. . TRBJ2-2 TRBV15 TGTGCCACCAGCATGACCGTCGGGCGGGCCGGCGGTCCCGGGGAGTTGTTTTTT CATSMTVGRAGGPGELFF
many . TRBJ2-2 TRBV6-1 TGTGCCAGCAACGGGGGCTCTGGCGGGGAGCTGTTTTTT CASNGGSGGELFF
many . TRBJ1-1 TRBV7-2 TGTGCCAGCAGCCGAGCGGGCCACACTGAAGCTTTCTTT CASSRAGHTEAFF
. TRBD1 TRBJ2-6 TRBV6-1 TGTGCCAGCAGCACAGGGGCGGCTGGGGCCAACGTCCTGACTTTC CASSTGAAGANVLTF
many . TRBJ2-1 TRBV12-3/TRBV12-4 TGTGCCAGCAGGCCAGATGGGCGTGAGCAGTTCTTC CASRPDGREQFF
many . TRBJ2-1 TRBV7-7 TGTGCCAGCAGCTCAGCCTTGGACAATGAGCAGTTCTTC CASSSALDNEQFF
. . TRBJ1-4 TRBV28 TGTGCCAGCAGTTTAGGGGTGGGTGGGGCGGGTAATGAAAAACTGTTTTTT CASSLGVGGAGNEKLFF
. TRBD2 TRBJ2-7 TRBV27 TGTGCCAGCAGTTCCCGGACTAGAAACGAGCAGTACTTC CASSSRTRNEQYF
medium-sized . TRBJ1-3 TRBV28 TGTGCCAGCAGTTTTCTGGGGGGCGCCGGAAACACCATATATTTT CASSFLGGAGNTIYF
many TRBD1 TRBJ2-5 TRBV2 TGTGCCAGCACACGGACAGGGGAAGAGACCCAGTACTTC CASTRTGEETQYF
. TRBD2 TRBJ2-7 TRBV11-2 TGTGCCAGCAGCTTGGGGTTAGCGGGAGGCCTCTTCGAGCAGTACTTC CASSLGLAGGLFEQYF
few TRBD1 TRBJ2-7 TRBV5-6 TGTGCCAGCAGCTTGGGGCCATCGGGGACAGGGAGCTCCTACGAGCAGTACTTC CASSLGPSGTGSSYEQYF
few TRBD1 TRBJ2-6 TRBV28 TGTGCCAGCAGTGAGCAGGGGGTTGGGGCCAACGTCCTGACTTTC CASSEQGVGANVLTF
many . TRBJ1-1 TRBV14 TGTGCCAGCAGCCAAGAAACAACAAGTTACACTGAAGCTTTCTTT CASSQETTSYTEAFF
few TRBD1 TRBJ1-5 TRBV24-1 TGTGCCACCAGTGATGCCCGCCAGGGGGGCCCTCAGCCCCAGCATTTT CATSDARQGGPQPQHF
few TRBD1 TRBJ1-1 TRBV12-3/TRBV12-4 TGTGCCAGCAGCCGGGGACAGGGGGCATTAGAAGCTTTCTTT CASSRGQGALEAFF
many . TRBJ2-7 TRBV20-1 TGCAGTGCTAGAGCGGGGGAGCTGGAGCAGTACTTC CSARAGELEQYF
many . TRBJ2-7 TRBV5-1 TGCGCCAGCAGCCAGGACAGGAGGGGGACCTACGAGCAGTACTTC CASSQDRRGTYEQYF
few TRBD1 TRBJ2-7 TRBV27 TGTGCCAGCACCCCTCGAGGACAGGGCATCCACGAGCAGTACTTC CASTPRGQGIHEQYF
many TRBD2 TRBJ2-3 TRBV5-4 TGTGCCAGCAGCTTCGCTAGCGGGAGGTTGGCAGATACGCAGTATTTT CASSFASGRLADTQYF
. TRBD1 TRBJ2-7 TRBV20-1 TGCAGTGCTGGGGACAGGGGTTTGGGCTCCTACGAGCAGTACTTC CSAGDRGLGSYEQYF
. . TRBJ2-3 TRBV18 TGTGCCAGTTCCGGGACACCCACAGATACGCAGTATTTT CASSGTPTDTQYF
many . TRBJ2-3 TRBV5-8 TGTGCCAGCAGCTTAGGGAGAGGCACAGATACGCAGTATTTT CASSLGRGTDTQYF
. TRBD1 TRBJ2-7 TRBV7-9 TGTGCCAGCAGCTCTACAGGGACAGAATGGTACGAGCAGTACTTC CASSSTGTEWYEQYF
many TRBD2 TRBJ2-1 TRBV5-6 TGTGCCAGCAGCTTCAGCGGGGGGGGTGAGCAGTTCTTC CASSFSGGGEQFF
many . TRBJ1-2 TRBV5-4 TGTGCCAGCAGCTTGGACGCTGGTGGGGGCTACACCTTC CASSLDAGGGYTF
few . TRBJ1-2 TRBV15 TGTGCCACCAGCAGGACCCATAACTATGGCTACACCTTC CATSRTHNYGYTF
. . TRBJ2-3 TRBV6-1 TGTGCCAGCAGTGAGGGGGCGGAGATCACAGATACGCAGTATTTT CASSEGAEITDTQYF
. TRBD1 TRBJ1-1 TRBV7-8 TGTGCCAGCAGCCCGGGGACAGGGGGATTCACTGAAGCTTTCTTT CASSPGTGGFTEAFF
many . TRBJ2-1 TRBV19 TGTGCCAGTAGTATCATGGGAGAAAATGAGCAGTTCTTC CASSIMGENEQFF
. TRBD1 TRBJ1-1 TRBV18 TGTGCCAGCTCACTAGCCGGGACAGGAACTATGGACACTGAAGCTTTCTTT CASSLAGTGTMDTEAFF
medium-sized TRBD1 TRBJ1-5 TRBV28 TGTGCCAGCAGTTTTTGGGACAGCCGAGGTCAGCCCCAGCATTTT CASSFWDSRGQPQHF
medium-sized . TRBJ1-5 TRBV28 TGTGCCAGCAGGAGGGACGGTTATAGCAATCAGCCCCAGCATTTT CASRRDGYSNQPQHF
medium-sized . TRBJ1-5 TRBV28 TGTGCCAGCAGTTTAAGGGGTGTGGGGCATCAGCCCCAGCATTTT CASSLRGVGHQPQHF
. . TRBJ2-7 TRBV20-1 TGCAGTGCTAGGGACAGATTCTACGAGCAGTACTTC CSARDRFYEQYF
many . TRBJ2-5 TRBV7-3 TGTGCCAGCAGTCGTCTCGGTCAGGGGGGGGAGACCCAGTACTTC CASSRLGQGGETQYF